This entry concerns a single T cell receptor beta chain. Its antigen is currently unknown. Here immunoSEQ multiplex PCR was the method, and the copy in TCRdb shows in-frame clones only, minus some. The profile shows around 62,000 clones, 94% of them singletons. This sample stems from a study of CD4 T cells in relation to SARS-CoV-2 and coronaviruses. Unexposed donor CD4+ T cells date from about 2011-2019, before the COVID-19 pandemic. CD4 enrichment then naive enrichment separated naive from memory CD4+ cells. General study points: No crossreactivity against non-spike viral proteins was tested here. According to naive versus memory sequencing, detected responses are memory recall, not newly primed.

The CDR3 loop spans 11 amino acids. Germline V gene lookup returns CDR1 MGHDK and CDR2 SYGVNS. V was clipped by 11 bases and J by 5 bases, with 13 bases between them. The sequenced material came from naive CD4+ T cells from PBMCs. Subset denoted: naive CD4+ T cells isolated by negative enrichment. The genes are TRBV25-1 and TRBJ2-7, with D perhaps matching TRBD1 (6 bases). This receptor was obtained from a human donor in good health. The CDR3 sequence: CAAGVGDEQYF. The CDR3 DNA reads TGTGCCGCAGGGGTTGGCGACGAGCAGTACTTC.